The 24 T cell receptor beta chains below come from one sample, sequenced in a study of siplizumab effects on memory and regulatory T cells. The assay was immunoSEQ multiplex PCR, and TCRdb's table has in-frame clones only and misses some. This table has over 70,000 clones, roughly 94% appearing once. The sequenced sample consisted of CD8+ T cells sorted from blood. The receptors shown here come from a human donor in good health.

This CDR3 is CSVETADNYGYTF. The CDR3 bases are TGCAGCGTTGAGACAGCGGACAACTATGGCTACACCTTC. The chain links TRBV29-1 to TRBJ1-2; TRBD1 might be the D (5 bases). The CDR3 extends over 13 amino acids. CDR1 and CDR2 (germline): SQVTM, ANQGSEA. V shed 3 bases and J shed 2 bases, with 10 bases lying between them.

CDR3 amino acids: CASSLGQTNTGELFF. DNA of the CDR3: TGCGCCAGCAGCTTGGGACAGACGAACACCGGGGAGCTGTTTTTT. The chain has TRBV5-1 and TRBJ2-2; possible D gene TRBD1, 5 bases. The CDR3 spans 15 residues. The germline CDR1 and CDR2 sequences are SGHRS and YFSETQ. V lost 0 bases and J lost 0, with 6 bases in between.

J is TRBJ2-5 and V is TRBV19; TRBD2 aligns across 8 bases. The trim removed 7 bases at V and 1 base at J, leaving 8 bases unmatched. This CDR3 spans 15 amino acids. Germline CDR1 reads LNHDA; CDR2 reads SQIVND (reference sequence). DNA of the CDR3: TGTGCCAGTAATACCGGGACTAGAAGCCAAGAGACCCAGTACTTC. Translating gives CASNTGTRSQETQYF. The complete variable domain, with remaining parts taken from reference TRBV19 and TRBJ2-5, reads DGGITQSPKYLFRKEGQNVTLSCEQNLNHDAMYWYRQDPGQGLRLIYYSQIVNDFQKGDIAEGYSVSREKKESFPLTVTSAQKNPTAFYLCASNTGTRSQETQYFGPGTRLLVL.

This clone was seen only once. The chain couples TRBV7-6 to TRBJ2-7; 9 bases are shared with TRBD2. The CDR3 is 16 amino acids. Germline CDR1 SGHVS, CDR2 FNYEAQ. J lost 4 bases, V lost 1 base, and 8 bases had no gene match. The CDR3 bases are TGTGCCAGCAGCTTAGAAGCGGGAGGCGGCAATTACGAGCAGTACTTC. Its translation is CASSLEAGGGNYEQYF.

The chain links TRBV6-5 to TRBJ1-2, with a possible D match to TRBD1 (6 bases). This CDR3 has 14 residues. The V gene's germline CDR1 is MNHEY and CDR2 SVGAGI. The V end lost 0 bases, the J end lost 2 bases, and 7 bases lay between the germline ends. This chain's CDR3 is CASSYSDRNYGYTF. CDR3 bases: TGTGCCAGCAGTTACTCGGACAGAAACTATGGCTACACCTTC.

The count of this clone is one. V is TRBV9 and J is TRBJ2-3; TRBD1 is a possible D gene (6 bases). Trimming took off 7 bases at V and 3 bases at J, with 18 bases between the two ends. The CDR3 length is 15 residues. The germline CDR1 and CDR2 sequences are SGDLS and YYNGEE. CDR3 in DNA: TGTGCCAGCGGATTACAGGGAACCGGGACAGATACGCAGTATTTT. Residues: CASGLQGTGTDTQYF. The whole variable domain, remainder taken from reference TRBV9 and TRBJ2-3, is DSGVTQTPKHLITATGQRVTLRCSPRSGDLSVYWYQQSLDQGLQFLIQYYNGEERAKGNILERFSAQQFPDLHSELNLSSLELGDSALYFCASGLQGTGTDTQYFGPGTRLTVL.

The rearrangement joins TRBV4-1 to TRBJ2-1, with 7 nucleotides matching TRBD2. With V trimmed by 0 bases and J by 4 bases, 9 bases remained unmatched. This CDR3 is 17 amino acids long. Germline CDR1 MGHRA, CDR2 YSYEKL. The CDR3 nucleotides read TGCGCCAGCAGCCAAGATTTGAGGGAGGGCCGGTACAATGAGCAGTTCTTC. Amino acids: CASSQDLREGRYNEQFF.

The rearrangement links TRBV5-4 to TRBJ2-7; 10 nucleotides align to TRBD1. V dropped 2 bases and J dropped 3; count of bases not matched to a gene: 8. The CDR3 is made up of 16 amino acids. Germline CDR1 and CDR2: SGHNT and YYREEE (reference sequence). CDR3 bases: TGTGCCAGCAGCTTTGGGACAGGGGCAAAATACTACGAGCAGTACTTC. It specifies CASSFGTGAKYYEQYF. The whole variable domain, filled in from reference TRBV5-4 and TRBJ2-7, reads ETGVTQSPTHLIKTRGQQVTLRCSSQSGHNTVSWYQQALGQGPQFIFQYYREEENGRGNFPPRFSGLQFPNYSSELNVNALELDDSALYLCASSFGTGAKYYEQYFGPGTRLTVT.

The rearrangement links TRBV15 to TRBJ2-2; D possibly corresponds to TRBD1 (5 bases). The CDR3 is 17 residues long. Germline CDR1 LNHNV, CDR2 YYDKDF (reference sequence). V was clipped by 2 bases and J by 0 bases, with 13 bases between them. This chain's CDR3 is CATSRHRATANTGELFF. The CDR3, as DNA: TGTGCCACCAGCAGACATCGGGCGACAGCGAACACCGGGGAGCTGTTTTTT.

The V gene is TRBV7-9, the J gene TRBJ2-5; the D gene is possibly TRBD2 (6 bases). The germline CDR1 and CDR2 sequences are SEHNR and FQNEAQ (reference sequence). V lost 4 bases and J lost 0, with 24 bases in between. The length of the CDR3 is 19 residues. CDR3 protein: CASSYPDQRAYQYQETQYF. The CDR3 nucleotides read TGTGCCAGCAGCTATCCCGACCAGCGGGCGTACCAGTACCAAGAGACCCAGTACTTC.

The chain links TRBV21-1 to TRBJ2-1; the D call in the table, TRBD2, was not verified against the DNA. TRBV21-1 is annotated as a pseudogene. This CDR3 has 11 residues. CDR3 loop: CAKTSPNEQFF. In DNA form, the CDR3 reads TGTGCCAAGACTAGCCCCAATGAGCAGTTCTTC.

This chain connects TRBV11-2 to TRBJ2-7, with 8 bases identical to TRBD2. The V gene's germline CDR1 is SGHAT and CDR2 FQNNGV. The CDR3 covers 14 residues. The J segment lost 4 bases and the V segment lost 1 base, leaving 3 bases of the junction unmatched. DNA of the CDR3: TGTGCCAGCAGCTTAGGAGCGGGAGTATACGAGCAGTACTTC. Translated, it gives CASSLGAGVYEQYF.

In this sample, this clone turned up once. The rearrangement links TRBV5-4 to TRBJ2-3, with TRBD2 as a possible D gene (6 bases). Germline CDR1 is SGHNT and CDR2 is YYREEE (reference sequence). This CDR3 contains 15 residues. V lost 6 bases and J 2 bases, leaving 16 bases between the germline ends. The chain's CDR3 is CASKNRGSPTDTQYF. In DNA form, the CDR3 reads TGTGCCAGCAAGAACCGGGGGAGCCCCACAGATACGCAGTATTTT.

V gene TRBV29-1 combines with J gene TRBJ2-7; TRBD2 aligns across 10 bases. The V and J ends lost 0 bases and 11 bases, in that order; junction bases with no gene match: 10. The CDR3 runs to 14 residues. CDR1 and CDR2 (germline): SQVTM, ANQGSEA. DNA of the CDR3: TGCAGCGTTGAAGATTTGAGCGGGAGGGCCGGAAAGTACTTC. Protein: CSVEDLSGRAGKYF.

This chain uses TRBV4-2 with TRBJ1-2, with unresolved D. Germline V gives CDR1 LGHNA, CDR2 YNFKEQ. The V and J ends lost 3 bases and 7 bases respectively, with 6 bases between them. The CDR3 length is 11 residues. DNA for the CDR3: TGTGCCAGCAGCCAGCTCGGTGGCTACACCTTC. Translated: CASSQLGGYTF.

The chain joins TRBV7-3 to TRBJ2-5, with TRBD1 matching 11 bases. CDR1 and CDR2 from the germline V gene are SGHTA and FQGTGA. Trimming cost V 2 bases and J 4 bases; bases outside gene matches: 3. The CDR3 loop spans 15 amino acids. CDR3 residues: CASSLGTGGVETQYF. The CDR3 DNA is TGTGCCAGCAGCTTAGGGACAGGGGGGGTAGAGACCCAGTACTTC.

V and J are TRBV28 and TRBJ2-7, with D possibly matching TRBD1 (7 bases). V shed 5 bases and J shed 7 bases, with 15 bases lying between them. There are 13 residues in the CDR3. Germline CDR1 MDHEN, CDR2 SYDVKM. CDR3 sequence: CASSREQGREQYF. CDR3 sequence (DNA): TGTGCCAGCAGTAGGGAACAGGGGAGGGAGCAGTACTTC.

The V call is TRBV27, the J call TRBJ1-5; D is possibly TRBD1 (6 bases). The ends were cut back, 3 bases at V and 5 bases at J, with 11 bases in the middle. The length of the CDR3 is 14 residues. CDR1 and CDR2 (germline): MNHEY, SMNVEV (reference sequence). The CDR3 sequence: CASSFGRGHQPQHF. CDR3 sequence (DNA): TGTGCCAGCAGTTTCGGCAGGGGTCATCAGCCCCAGCATTTT.

The rearrangement joins TRBV6-6 to TRBJ1-5; D gene ambiguous. CDR1 and CDR2 (germline): MNHNY, SVGAGI (reference sequence). Trimming shortened V by 0 bases and J by 3 bases, and 6 bases separated the two germline ends. The CDR3 has 14 residues. CDR3 residues: CASSYSGDNQPQHF. CDR3 nucleotides: TGTGCCAGCAGTTACTCGGGAGACAATCAGCCCCAGCATTTT.

The chain combines TRBV11-1 with TRBJ1-5, with D tentatively TRBD1 (5 bases). CDR1 and CDR2 (germline): SGHAT, FQDESV (reference sequence). Trimming shortened V by 5 bases and J by 5 bases, and 10 bases separated the two germline ends. CDR3 length: 13 amino acids. In DNA form, the CDR3 reads TGTGCCAGCAGCCCCACAGGAGATCAGCCCCAGCATTTT. Encoded protein: CASSPTGDQPQHF.

This clone was counted once. V usage is TRBV15 and J usage is TRBJ2-5; TRBD1 aligns across 7 bases. CDR3 size: 15 residues. J gave up 0 bases and V 1 base, and 2 bases lay outside the gene matches. Per the germline V gene, CDR1 is LNHNV and CDR2 is YYDKDF (reference sequence). CDR3 sequence: CATSRVDRYQETQYF. CDR3 DNA: TGTGCCACCAGCAGAGTGGACAGGTACCAAGAGACCCAGTACTTC.

The chain combines TRBV7-9 with TRBJ2-5, with TRBD1 identical over 9 bases. With V trimmed by 5 bases and J by 5 bases, 15 bases remained unmatched. Germline CDR1 reads SEHNR; CDR2 reads FQNEAQ (reference sequence). The CDR3 length is 17 residues. The CDR3 DNA sequence: TGTGCCAGCAGCATCCACACTTCTAACAGGGGGCTGGAGACCCAGTACTTC. It yields the protein CASSIHTSNRGLETQYF.

The chain uses TRBV30 and TRBJ2-3, with TRBD2 matching over 11 bases. CDR1 is GTSNPN and CDR2 is SVGIG in the germline V gene (reference sequence). J gave up 1 base and V 2 bases, and 2 bases lay outside the gene matches. The CDR3 loop spans 15 amino acids. CDR3 residues: CAWSKGLAGTDTQYF. CDR3 bases: TGTGCCTGGAGTAAGGGACTAGCGGGCACAGATACGCAGTATTTT.

The chain joins TRBV7-3 to TRBJ2-5, with D possibly being TRBD1 (6 bases). The CDR3 contains 13 residues. Germline loops: CDR1 SGHTA, CDR2 FQGTGA. V lost 2 bases to trimming and J lost 3 bases, with 7 bases between them. The CDR3 DNA is TGTGCCAGCAGCTTATGGACAGAAGAGACCCAGTACTTC. Its translation: CASSLWTEETQYF.